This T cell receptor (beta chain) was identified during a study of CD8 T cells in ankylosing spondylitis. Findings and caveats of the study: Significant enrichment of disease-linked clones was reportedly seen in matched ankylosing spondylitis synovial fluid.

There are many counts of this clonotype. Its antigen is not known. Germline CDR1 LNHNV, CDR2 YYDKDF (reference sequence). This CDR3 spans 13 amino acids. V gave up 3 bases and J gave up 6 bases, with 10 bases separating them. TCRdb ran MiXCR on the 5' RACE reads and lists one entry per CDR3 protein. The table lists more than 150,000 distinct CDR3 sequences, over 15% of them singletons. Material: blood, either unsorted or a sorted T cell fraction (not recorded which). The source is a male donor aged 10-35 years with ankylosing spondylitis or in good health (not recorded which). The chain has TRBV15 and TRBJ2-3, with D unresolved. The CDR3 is CATSRDLLDTQYF. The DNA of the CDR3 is TGTGCCACCAGCAGGGACCTACTGGATACGCAGTATTTT. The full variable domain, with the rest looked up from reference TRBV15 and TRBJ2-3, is DAMVIQNPRYQVTQFGKPVTLSCSQTLNHNVMYWYQQKSSQAPKLLFHYYDKDFNNEADTPDNFQSRRPNTSFCFLDIRSPGLGDTAMYLCATSRDLLDTQYFGPGTRLTVL.